This T cell receptor beta chain was observed in a study of graft-versus-host responses after intestinal transplantation. At the level of the study: After anti-thymocyte globulin induction, recipients took tacrolimus and steroids for roughly three years.

Clones were sequenced by immunoSEQ multiplex PCR, and TCRdb holds only the in-frame ones, with some missing. The sample consists of more than 90,000 clones, approximately 93% of them appearing once. Study-level points and caveats: Present in recipient marrow, GvH clones included some that appeared first in ileum or blood. Patients who carried graft-donor T cell macrochimerism also had high graft-versus-host to host-versus-graft clonal ratios in their allografts.

CDR3 length: 13 residues. J gave up 8 bases and V 0 bases, and 3 bases lay outside the gene matches. Germline-derived CDR1 and CDR2 are MNHEY and SMNVEV (reference sequence). A remark on this clone: Its antigen is unknown. Other nucleotide sequences from this sample produce the same CDR3.

The specimen was unstimulated CD8+ T cells sorted from spleen or lymph node cells, collected before transplant. The J gene is TRBJ1-1, the V gene TRBV27; TRBD1 matches at 7 bases. This clonotype was sampled from a human donor who was the organ donor for an intestinal transplant. CDR3 in amino acids: CASSLSWTGEAFF. CDR3 DNA sequence: TGTGCCAGCAGTTTATCTTGGACAGGAGAAGCTTTCTTT.